The entry that follows covers one T cell receptor beta chain sequence. The sample originates from a study of blood T cell repertoires in COVID-19. Across the study: COVID-19 samples collected from the United States, Italy and Spain covered acute and convalescent phases.

In the original processing: Amplification with reference gene primers provided the estimates of nucleated cell counts. Some clones are missing from TCRdb's copy, which holds only in-frame ones; the method was immunoSEQ multiplex PCR. V, J and clone size are taken as reported in that table, and D and trimming were inferred from the DNA itself. The table shows 85,000 to 95,000 clones, with around 89% occurring only once. The ends were cut back, 5 bases at V and 2 bases at J, with 13 bases in the middle. This CDR3 is built from 15 residues. CDR1 and CDR2 (germline): LNHDA, SQIVND (reference sequence). The receptor was derived from a man in his sixties with acute or convalescent COVID-19. Sequenced sample: peripheral blood. The rearrangement joins TRBV19 to TRBJ1-5; D uncertain. CDR3 loop: CASSPPITRNQPQHF. CDR3 bases: TGTGCCAGTAGTCCTCCCATAACACGCAATCAGCCCCAGCATTTT.